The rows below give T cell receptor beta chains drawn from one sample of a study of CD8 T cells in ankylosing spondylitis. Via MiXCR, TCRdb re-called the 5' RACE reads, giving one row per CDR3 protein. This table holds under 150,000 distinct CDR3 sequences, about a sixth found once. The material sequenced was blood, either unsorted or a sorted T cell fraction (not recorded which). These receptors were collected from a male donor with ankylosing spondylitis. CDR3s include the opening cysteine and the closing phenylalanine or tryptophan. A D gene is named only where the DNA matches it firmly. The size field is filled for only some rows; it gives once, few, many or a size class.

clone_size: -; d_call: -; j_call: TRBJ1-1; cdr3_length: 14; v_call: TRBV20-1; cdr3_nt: TGCAGTGCTAGAGCCGTAGTGGGGGCCACTGAAGCTTTCTTT; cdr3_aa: CSARAVVGATEAFF
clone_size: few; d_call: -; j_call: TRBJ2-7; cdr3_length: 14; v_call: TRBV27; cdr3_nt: TGTGCCAGCAGTCTCCGGACCCCACTCTACGAGCAGTACTTC; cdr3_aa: CASSLRTPLYEQYF
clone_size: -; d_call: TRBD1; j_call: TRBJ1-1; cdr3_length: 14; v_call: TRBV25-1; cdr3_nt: TGTGCCAGCGGAGGACAGGGAAGCGGTACTGAAGCTTTCTTT; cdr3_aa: CASGGQGSGTEAFF
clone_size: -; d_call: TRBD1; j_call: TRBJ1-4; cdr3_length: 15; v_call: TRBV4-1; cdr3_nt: TGCGCCAGCAGCCACACCGGACAGGCCGATGAAAAACTGTTTTTT; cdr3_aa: CASSHTGQADEKLFF
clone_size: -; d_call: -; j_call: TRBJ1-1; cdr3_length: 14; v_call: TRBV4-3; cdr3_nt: TGCGCCAGCAGCCAAGGGGCAGCGAACACTGAAGCTTTCTTT; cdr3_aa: CASSQGAANTEAFF
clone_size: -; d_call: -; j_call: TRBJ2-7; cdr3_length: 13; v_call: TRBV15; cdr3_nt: TGTGCCACCAGGGGCCGGGAGCGGTACGAGCAGTACTTC; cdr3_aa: CATRGRERYEQYF
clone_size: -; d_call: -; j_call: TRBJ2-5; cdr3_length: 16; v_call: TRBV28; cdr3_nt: TGTGCCAGCTTCGGAGGGGACGGGGCCGCTCAAGAGACCCAGTACTTC; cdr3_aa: CASFGGDGAAQETQYF
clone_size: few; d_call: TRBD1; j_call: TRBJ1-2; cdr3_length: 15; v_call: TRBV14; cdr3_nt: TGTGCCAGCAGCAGCGGCCTAGCAGGGGGTTATGGCTACACCTTC; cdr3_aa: CASSSGLAGGYGYTF
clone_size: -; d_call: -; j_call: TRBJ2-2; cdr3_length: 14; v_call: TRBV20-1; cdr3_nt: TGCAGTGCCCCCATTGGCGAGGACACCGGGGAGCTGTTTTTT; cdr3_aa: CSAPIGEDTGELFF
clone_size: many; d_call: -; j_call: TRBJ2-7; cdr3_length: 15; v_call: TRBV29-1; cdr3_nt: TGCAGCGTTGAAAGGCCCGGGACTTTTAACGGGGAGCAGTACTTC; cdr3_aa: CSVERPGTFNGEQYF
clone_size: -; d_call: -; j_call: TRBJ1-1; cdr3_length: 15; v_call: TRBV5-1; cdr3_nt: TGCGCCAGCAGCTTGGCGACGGGGTTGGGCACTGAAGCTTTCTTT; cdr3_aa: CASSLATGLGTEAFF
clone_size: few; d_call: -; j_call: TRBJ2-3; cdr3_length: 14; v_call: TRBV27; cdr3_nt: TGTGCCAGCAGCCCCGGCGGATTCACAGATACGCAGTATTTT; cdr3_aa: CASSPGGFTDTQYF
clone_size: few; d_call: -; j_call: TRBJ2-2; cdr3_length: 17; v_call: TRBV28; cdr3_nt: TGTGCCAGCAGTTTAGGGACCGACGGGACCGACACCGGGGAGCTGTTTTTT; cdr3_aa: CASSLGTDGTDTGELFF
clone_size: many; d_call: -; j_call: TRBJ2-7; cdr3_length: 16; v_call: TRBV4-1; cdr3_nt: TGCGCCAGCAGCCAAGGGCATCCGGGGAGAATGAGTGAGCAGTACTTC; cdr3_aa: CASSQGHPGRMSEQYF
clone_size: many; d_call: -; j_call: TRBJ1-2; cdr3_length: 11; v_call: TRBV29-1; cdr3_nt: TGCAGCGCACGGACAGAAATGGGCTACACCTTC; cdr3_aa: CSARTEMGYTF
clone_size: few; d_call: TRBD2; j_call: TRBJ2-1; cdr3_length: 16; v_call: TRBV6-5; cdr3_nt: TGTGCCAGCAGTTACTTCGCGGGAGGCTACTACAATGAGCAGTTCTTC; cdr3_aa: CASSYFAGGYYNEQFF
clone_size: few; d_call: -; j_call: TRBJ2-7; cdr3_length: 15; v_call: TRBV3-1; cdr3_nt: TGTGCCAGCAGCGAGAATGACAGGAGCTCCTACGAGCAGTACTTC; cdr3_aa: CASSENDRSSYEQYF
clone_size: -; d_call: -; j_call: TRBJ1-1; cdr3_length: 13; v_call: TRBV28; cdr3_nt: TGTGCCAGCTCGGGGACGTTGAACACTGAAGCTTTCTTT; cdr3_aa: CASSGTLNTEAFF
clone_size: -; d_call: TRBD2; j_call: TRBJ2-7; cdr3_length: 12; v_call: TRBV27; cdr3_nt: TGTGCCAGCAGCGGGGGGGGCAGGGAGCAGTACTTC; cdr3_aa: CASSGGGREQYF
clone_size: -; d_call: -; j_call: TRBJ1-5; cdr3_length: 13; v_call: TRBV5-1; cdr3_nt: TGCGCCAGCAGACAAGGGGTCAATCAGCCCCAGCATTTT; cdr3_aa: CASRQGVNQPQHF
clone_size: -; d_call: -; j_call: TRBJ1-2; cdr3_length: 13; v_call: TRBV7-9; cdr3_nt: TGTGCCAGCAGCTTATATTTGGGACGTGGCTACACCTTC; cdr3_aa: CASSLYLGRGYTF
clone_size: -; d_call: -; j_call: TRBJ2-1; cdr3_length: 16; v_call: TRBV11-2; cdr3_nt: TGTGCCAGCAGCTCTCCCTCCCGTGGTTTGCGAAATGAGCAGTTCTTC; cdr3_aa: CASSSPSRGLRNEQFF
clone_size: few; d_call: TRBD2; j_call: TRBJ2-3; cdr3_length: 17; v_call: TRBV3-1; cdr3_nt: TGTGCCAGCAGCCAACACCCCGGGACTAGCTACACAGATACGCAGTATTTT; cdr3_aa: CASSQHPGTSYTDTQYF
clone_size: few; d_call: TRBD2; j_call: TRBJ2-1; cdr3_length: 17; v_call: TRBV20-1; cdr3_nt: TGCAGTGCTAGGGGAACTAGCGGGAGCAACTCCTACAATGAGCAGTTCTTC; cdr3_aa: CSARGTSGSNSYNEQFF
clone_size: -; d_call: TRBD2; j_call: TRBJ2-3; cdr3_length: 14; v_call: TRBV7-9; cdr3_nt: TGTGCCAGCAGCGGAGGACTAGCGGGAGATACGCAGTATTTT; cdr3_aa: CASSGGLAGDTQYF
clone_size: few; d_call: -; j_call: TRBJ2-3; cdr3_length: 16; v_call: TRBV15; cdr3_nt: TGTGCCACCAGCGGGATTCTAGTCTTCGGCACAGATACGCAGTATTTT; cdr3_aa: CATSGILVFGTDTQYF
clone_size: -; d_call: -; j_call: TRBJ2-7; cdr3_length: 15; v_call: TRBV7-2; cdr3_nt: TGTGCCAGCAGCGAATCTTCCGAGAGGGACTACGAGCAGTACTTC; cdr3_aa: CASSESSERDYEQYF
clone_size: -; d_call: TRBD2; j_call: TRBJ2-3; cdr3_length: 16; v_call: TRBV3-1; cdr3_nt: TGTGCCAGCAGCCATGACCTAGCGGAGTCCACAGATACGCAGTATTTT; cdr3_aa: CASSHDLAESTDTQYF
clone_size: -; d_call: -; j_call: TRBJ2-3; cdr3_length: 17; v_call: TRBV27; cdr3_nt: TGTGCCAGCAGTTTAGGTTTGCGGAGTCCTAGCACAGATACGCAGTATTTT; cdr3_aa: CASSLGLRSPSTDTQYF